Each of the 11 T cell receptor beta chains below was sequenced from the same sample in a study of regulatory T cells in long-lasting Graves disease. Construction of the TCR beta libraries employed iRepertoire HTBI primers in conjunction with Arm-PCR of CDR3 regions. Each CDR3 protein gets one entry after TCRdb re-called the multiplex PCR reads with MiXCR. The sample consists of roughly 500,000 distinct CDR3 sequences, roughly 20% of them appearing once. Time point here: persistent/refractory GD, antithyroid drugs over 5 years with positive TRAb. RNA extracted from PBMCs served as the sequencing template. The sample here was peripheral blood mononuclear cells (PBMCs), taken when the disease was refractory, from a patient treated with antithyroid drugs. These receptors were obtained from a female donor with Graves disease.

This clonotype was seen ten or more times. The gene calls are TRBV6-1 and TRBJ2-7, with 9 bases fitting TRBD1. The trim removed 2 bases at V and 6 bases at J, leaving 8 bases unmatched. Looked up from germline, CDR1 is MNHNS and CDR2 is SASEGT. The CDR3 has 15 residues. The CDR3, as DNA: TGTGCCAGCAGTGAAAGCGGGACAGGGTATAGCGAGCAGTACTTC. Amino acid sequence: CASSESGTGYSEQYF.

This clonotype was found a few times. The chain combines TRBV6-1 with TRBJ2-5, with 8 positions matching TRBD2. The J call may be wrong; the DNA end is better matched by TRBJ2-7. Germline-derived CDR1 and CDR2 are MNHNS and SASEGT. This CDR3 contains 14 residues. Here the CDR3 DNA reads TGTGCCAGCAGTGCGGGGGGGGGGAGATACGAGCAGTACTTC. It is translated as CASSAGGGRYEQYF.

In this sample, this clonotype turned up many times. J is TRBJ1-2 and V is TRBV6-1; D ambiguous. Trimming pared 10 bases from V and 8 bases from J, leaving 26 bases between. The germline V gene encodes CDR1 MNHNS and CDR2 SASEGT. CDR3 length equals 15 residues. The CDR3 is CATLEVQVVIGGYTF. CDR3 nucleotide sequence: TGTGCCACCCTGGAAGTGCAGGTCGTTATCGGCGGCTACACCTTC.

This clonotype was seen more than once but under ten times. This chain links TRBV9 with TRBJ1-2; no firm D call. Trimming removed 0 bases from V and 3 bases from J, with 9 bases in between. CDR1 SGDLS and CDR2 YYNGEE come from the germline V gene. The CDR3 length is 14 residues. DNA for the CDR3: TGTGCCAGCAGCGTAGAAGGGTGGGACTATGGCTACACCTTC. Amino acids: CASSVEGWDYGYTF.

The sample holds many counts of this clonotype. CDR3 residues: CASSLYLEGGGGEAFF. In DNA form, the CDR3 reads TGTGCCAGCAGTTTATACCTCGAAGGGGGCGGAGGGGAAGCTTTCTTT. The rearrangement joins TRBV28 to TRBJ1-1, with 7 bases fitting TRBD1. CDR1 and CDR2 (germline): MDHEN, SYDVKM. The V segment lost 1 base and the J segment 8 bases; nucleotides outside the gene matches: 13. The CDR3 runs to 16 residues.

The gene calls are TRBV19 and TRBJ1-6, with D unclear. Germline values: CDR1 LNHDA, CDR2 SQIVND (reference sequence). The CDR3 spans 16 residues. The germline V and J ends were trimmed by 5 bases and 2 bases, with 13 bases remaining between them. The CDR3: CASSLWSGTYNSPLHF. In DNA, the CDR3 is TGTGCCAGTAGTCTATGGTCCGGTACCTATAATTCACCCCTCCACTTT.

This clonotype was seen many times. V is TRBV27 and J is TRBJ2-7; tentative D call: TRBD1 (6 bases). Germline-derived CDR1 and CDR2 are MNHEY and SMNVEV (reference sequence). V shed 2 bases and J shed 5 bases, with 13 bases lying between them. The CDR3 covers 14 residues. The CDR3 DNA is TGTGCCAGCAGTTTAATGACAGGTGGTCACGAGCAGTACTTC. Protein sequence: CASSLMTGGHEQYF.

In this sample, this clonotype turned up a few times. This chain connects TRBV29-1 to TRBJ1-5; 8 bases map to TRBD1. Germline-derived CDR1 and CDR2 are SQVTM and ANQGSEA. After removal of 4 bases from V and 3 bases from J, the junction contained 8 bases not matched to a gene. The CDR3 contains 15 residues. CDR3 DNA sequence: TGCAGCGTTGTCTTCCGACAGGGGCTCAATCAGCCCCAGCATTTT. Protein product: CSVVFRQGLNQPQHF.

This clonotype was seen once. This sequence joins TRBV6-9 and TRBJ2-1; D is uncertain. CDR1 is MNHGY, CDR2 SVAAGI, per germline. The CDR3 is made up of 15 amino acids. Between the trimmed V and J ends, which lost 3 bases and 0 bases, there was a span of 9 bases. The CDR3 bases are TGTGCCAGCAGTTACACCGGAAGCTCCTACAATGAGCAGTTCTTC. Translating it yields CASSYTGSSYNEQFF.

The J gene is TRBJ2-5, the V gene TRBV4-1; D gene unclear. Trimming took 3 bases from V and 4 from J, leaving 15 bases between them. Germline values: CDR1 MGHRA, CDR2 YSYEKL. There are 15 residues in the CDR3. The CDR3 coding sequence is TGCGCCAGCAGCCAGGGTGGGTCTGAGGCAGAGACCCAGTACTTC. Amino acid sequence: CASSQGGSEAETQYF.

This clonotype was found a few times. The V and J genes are TRBV28 and TRBJ2-2, with D tentatively TRBD1 (6 bases). The CDR3 totals 18 residues. The ends were cut back, 1 base at V and 5 bases at J, with 20 bases in the middle. Germline V gene data show CDR1 as MDHEN and CDR2 as SYDVKM. For the CDR3, the DNA is TGTGCCAGCAGTTTATTCTCCGGGACACAACTGCTTACCGGGGAGCTGTTTTTT. Translated, it gives CASSLFSGTQLLTGELFF. Drawing the rest from reference TRBV28 and TRBJ2-2, the complete variable domain is DVKVTQSSRYLVKRTGEKVFLECVQDMDHENMFWYRQDPGLGLRLIYFSYDVKMKEKGDIPEGYSVSREKKERFSLILESASTNQTSMYLCASSLFSGTQLLTGELFFGEGSRLTVL.